Listed here are 7 T cell receptor beta chains from one sample, sequenced in a study of blood T cell repertoires in COVID-19. Some clones are missing from TCRdb's copy, which holds only in-frame ones; the method was immunoSEQ multiplex PCR. The sample lists approximately 30,000 clones, over 85% seen once, with about 5% in the top ten. The sample comprised peripheral blood. These TCRs come from a human donor in a cohort sampled during active COVID-19.

This rearrangement joins TRBV7-9 to TRBJ2-1; D is undetermined. This CDR3 spans 11 amino acids. The germline V gene has CDR1 SEHNR and CDR2 FQNEAQ (reference sequence). The V end lost 3 bases, the J end lost 10 bases, and 7 bases lay between the germline ends. The CDR3 region is CASSFLREQFF. The CDR3 region has the DNA TGTGCCAGCAGCTTTCTCAGGGAGCAGTTCTTC. The entire variable domain, with the rest obtained from reference TRBV7-9 and TRBJ2-1, is as follows: DTGVSQNPRHKITKRGQNVTFRCDPISEHNRLYWYRQTLGQGPEFLTYFQNEAQLEKSRLLSDRFSAERPKGSFSTLEIQRTEQGDSAMYLCASSFLREQFFGPGTRLTVL.

The rearrangement uses TRBV4-1 and TRBJ2-5; possibly TRBD1 for D (6 bases). The CDR3 consists of 14 residues. CDR1 and CDR2 (germline): MGHRA, YSYEKL. V lost 1 base to trimming and J lost 7 bases, with 13 bases between them. The CDR3 here is CASSQATGSVTQYF. CDR3 in DNA: TGCGCCAGCAGCCAAGCCACAGGGTCTGTGACCCAGTACTTC.

The V gene is TRBV15, the J gene TRBJ1-1; D is uncertain. Germline loops: CDR1 LNHNV, CDR2 YYDKDF (reference sequence). V was pared by 5 bases and J by 1 base, with 8 bases between. This CDR3 has 13 amino acids. CDR3 DNA sequence: TGTGCCACCAGCGCCTCGGGGAACACTGAAGCTTTCTTT. It specifies CATSASGNTEAFF.

The CDR3 is CASSFPDSGYGYTF. The DNA of the CDR3 is TGTGCCAGCAGCTTTCCGGACAGCGGCTATGGCTACACCTTC. This chain uses TRBV7-2 with TRBJ1-2, with a weak D call TRBD1 (6 bases). Germline V gives CDR1 SGHTA, CDR2 FQGNSA. The V end lost 3 bases, the J end lost 4 bases, and 12 bases lay between the germline ends. The CDR3 is made up of 14 amino acids. The variable domain in full, completed from reference TRBV7-2 and TRBJ1-2, reads GAGVSQSPSNKVTEKGKDVELRCDPISGHTALYWYRQSLGQGLEFLIYFQGNSAPDKSGLPSDRFSAERTGGSVSTLTIQRTQQEDSAVYLCASSFPDSGYGYTFGSGTRLTVV.

This clone was seen a single time. CDR3 sequence reads: CASSPAGYSNQPQHF. CDR3 sequence (DNA): TGTGCCAGTAGTCCGGCGGGTTATAGCAATCAGCCCCAGCATTTT. J is TRBJ1-5 and V is TRBV19; D unclear. Trimming took off 5 bases at V and 0 bases at J, with 11 bases between the two ends. Germline CDR1 and CDR2: LNHDA and SQIVND (reference sequence). The CDR3 covers 15 residues. Full variable domain (outside the CDR3, taken from reference TRBV19 and TRBJ1-5): DGGITQSPKYLFRKEGQNVTLSCEQNLNHDAMYWYRQDPGQGLRLIYYSQIVNDFQKGDIAEGYSVSREKKESFPLTVTSAQKNPTAFYLCASSPAGYSNQPQHFGDGTRLSIL.

V usage is TRBV20-1 and J usage is TRBJ1-1; maybe TRBD1 (5 bases). V gave up 6 bases and J gave up 12 bases, with 17 bases separating them. Germline loops: CDR1 DFQATT, CDR2 SNEGSKA (reference sequence). The CDR3 contains 11 residues. CDR3 DNA: TGCAGTGCCCCCAAGGCAGGGTTGACTTTCTTT. Translated, it gives CSAPKAGLTFF.

This clone was seen more than once but under ten times. The chain is built from TRBV11-2 and TRBJ1-5; 8 bases align to TRBD1. V was pared by 0 bases and J by 5 bases, with 6 bases of the junction left unmatched. The CDR3 consists of 16 residues. Germline V CDR1 and CDR2: SGHAT, FQNNGV. CDR3 DNA sequence: TGTGCCAGCAGCTTAGATCAAGCAGGGGGCCATCAGCCCCAGCATTTT. This sequence encodes CASSLDQAGGHQPQHF.